This T cell receptor (beta chain) was profiled in a study of blood T cell repertoires in COVID-19. Looking at the study overall: The samples span acute and convalescent COVID-19 from the United States, Italy and Spain.

The CDR3 loop spans 14 amino acids. The germline V gene encodes CDR1 SEHNR and CDR2 FQNEAQ (reference sequence). Trimming shortened V by 0 bases and J by 5 bases, and 10 bases separated the two germline ends. Data came from immunoSEQ multiplex PCR; TCRdb stores just in-frame clones and leaves some out. The data show 85,000 to 100,000 clones, 84% seen once. The chain joins TRBV7-9 to TRBJ1-2, with D maybe TRBD1 (5 bases). Sequencing was carried out using peripheral blood. This receptor was identified in an older woman with acute or convalescent COVID-19. The CDR3 loop is CASSLAGEWYGYTF. The CDR3 region has the DNA TGTGCCAGCAGCTTAGCAGGGGAATGGTATGGCTACACCTTC.